Listed here are 16 T cell receptor beta chains from one sample, sequenced in a study of shared clonotypes between healthy human individuals. The assay was immunoSEQ multiplex PCR, and TCRdb's table has in-frame clones only and misses some. The repertoire consists of around 980,000 clones, with 78% occurring once and the leading ten covering around 0.6%. The material sequenced was memory CD4+ T cells from PBMCs. Subset described: CD45RA-negative fraction. The receptors stem from a man aged 18 to 29 in good health. Some clones in this sample may be carry-over from other donors' samples.

The chain couples TRBV28 to TRBJ1-3; 7 nucleotides align to TRBD1. This CDR3 is built from 13 residues. Trimming took 6 bases from V and 8 from J; bases not matched to a gene: 7. Germline values: CDR1 MDHEN, CDR2 SYDVKM. The CDR3: CASSRTGVDTIYF. In DNA, the CDR3 is TGTGCCAGCAGCAGAACAGGGGTGGACACCATATATTTT.

The chain employs TRBV28 and TRBJ1-2; unclear D gene. Germline V gene data show CDR1 as MDHEN and CDR2 as SYDVKM. CDR3 size: 17 residues. V shed 2 bases and J shed 5 bases, with 21 bases lying between them. The CDR3 sequence: CASSLIRNPIKVYGYTF. CDR3 DNA sequence: TGTGCCAGCAGTTTAATAAGGAACCCGATCAAGGTTTATGGCTACACCTTC.

The table lists this clone with a few counts. The V and J genes are TRBV7-9 and TRBJ2-7; TRBD2 agrees at 9 bases. J lost 6 bases, V lost 3 bases, and 3 bases had no gene match. The CDR3 runs 13 residues. Per germline, CDR1 SEHNR and CDR2 FQNEAQ (reference sequence). In DNA form, the CDR3 reads TGTGCCAGCAGCTTCGGCGGGAGGGTCGAGCAGTACTTC. Translation gives CASSFGGRVEQYF.

V and J are TRBV28 and TRBJ2-2, with 10 bases lining up with TRBD1. CDR1 is MDHEN, CDR2 SYDVKM, per germline. J gave up 10 bases and V 4 bases, and 12 bases lay outside the gene matches. This CDR3 has 16 amino acids. CDR3 sequence reads: CASSSTGTGDIAELFF. CDR3 in DNA: TGTGCCAGCAGTTCCACGGGGACAGGGGATATCGCGGAGCTGTTTTTT.

The chain links TRBV9 to TRBJ2-5, with D possibly TRBD1 on 6 matching bases. The CDR3 has 15 residues. With 0 bases removed from V and 5 bases from J, the gap between germline ends came to 14 bases. CDR1 and CDR2 (germline): SGDLS, YYNGEE. In DNA, the CDR3 is TGTGCCAGCAGCGTAGGTCAGGGGCGCATGGAGACCCAGTACTTC. Its translation is CASSVGQGRMETQYF. The full variable domain, with the rest looked up from reference TRBV9 and TRBJ2-5, is DSGVTQTPKHLITATGQRVTLRCSPRSGDLSVYWYQQSLDQGLQFLIQYYNGEERAKGNILERFSAQQFPDLHSELNLSSLELGDSALYFCASSVGQGRMETQYFGPGTRLLVL.

This clone was seen a handful of times. Written as DNA, the CDR3 is TGTGCCAGCAAGTCCCGGGACGCCTCGGCCGAGCAGTACTTC. Its protein product is CASKSRDASAEQYF. The chain couples TRBV2 to TRBJ2-7, with D perhaps assigned TRBD1 or TRBD2 (5 bases each). CDR3 length equals 14 residues. CDR1 SNHLY and CDR2 FYNNEI come from the germline V gene. V lost 7 bases and J 6 bases, leaving 19 bases between the germline ends.

CDR3 residues: CASVTQGLGEKLFF. For the CDR3, the DNA is TGTGCCAGCGTAACACAGGGATTAGGAGAAAAACTGTTTTTT. The chain has TRBV28 and TRBJ1-4; D perhaps matches TRBD1 (6 bases). Germline assignment: CDR1 MDHEN and CDR2 SYDVKM. The CDR3 runs 14 residues. Between the trimmed V and J ends, which lost 8 bases and 8 bases, there was a span of 18 bases.

The rearrangement links TRBV28 to TRBJ1-3; D is unresolved. The CDR3 extends over 17 amino acids. Germline-derived CDR1 and CDR2 are MDHEN and SYDVKM. Trimming cost V 3 bases and J 0 bases, with 15 bases left between them. CDR3 protein: CASSFAIGRSSGNTIYF. In DNA form, the CDR3 reads TGTGCCAGCAGTTTCGCCATAGGCCGGAGCTCTGGAAACACCATATATTTT.

The chain carries TRBV5-4 and TRBJ2-7; 7 positions agree with TRBD1. Trimming took 0 bases from V and 6 from J; bases not matched to a gene: 3. This CDR3 is 13 amino acids long. The germline CDR1 and CDR2 sequences are SGHNT and YYREEE (reference sequence). The CDR3 DNA follows: TGTGCCAGCAGCTTGGATAGACAGGGCGAGCAGTACTTC. Protein: CASSLDRQGEQYF.

This rearrangement joins TRBV7-7 to TRBJ2-5; tentative D call: TRBD2 (6 bases). V lost 5 bases and J lost 1, with 14 bases in between. Germline CDR1 SSHAT, CDR2 FNYEAQ (reference sequence). The CDR3 sequence is 15 residues long. The CDR3 loop is CASSLRLGSQETQYF. The CDR3 DNA sequence: TGTGCCAGCAGCCTACGACTAGGGAGCCAAGAGACCCAGTACTTC.

This clone was detected ten times or more. V usage is TRBV5-4 and J usage is TRBJ2-5, with D unclear. Germline loops: CDR1 SGHNT, CDR2 YYREEE (reference sequence). V was pared by 0 bases and J by 1 base, with 7 bases between. CDR3 length: 14 residues. CDR3 DNA: TGTGCCAGCAGCTTGGGGGCCAGCCAAGAGACCCAGTACTTC. It yields the protein CASSLGASQETQYF.

The rearrangement joins TRBV11-3 to TRBJ2-2; D is undetermined. V was shortened by 5 bases and J by 6 bases, with 16 bases between the two germline ends. Germline CDR1 is SGHNT and CDR2 is YENEEA. This CDR3 has 15 amino acids. The CDR3 reads CASSLRAGQAGELFF. CDR3 DNA sequence: TGTGCCAGCAGCCTCCGGGCAGGCCAGGCCGGGGAGCTGTTTTTT.

This CDR3 reads CASSQPAGQGDNEQFF. The CDR3 DNA is TGTGCCAGCAGTCAACCTGCGGGACAGGGGGACAATGAGCAGTTCTTC. The rearrangement uses TRBV6-6 and TRBJ2-1, with 11 bases aligning to TRBD1. V shed 5 bases and J 5 bases; nucleotides not matched to a gene: 8. CDR1 and CDR2 from the germline V gene are MNHNY and SVGAGI (reference sequence). The CDR3 has 16 amino acids.

This chain uses TRBV5-1 with TRBJ1-2; D remains unclear. The CDR3 sequence is 11 residues long. Germline CDR1 SGHRS, CDR2 YFSETQ. Trimming removed 0 bases at V and 8 bases at J, with 5 bases between. The CDR3 region has the DNA TGCGCCAGCAGCTTGGATGGCGGCTACACCTTC. Translated: CASSLDGGYTF.

This rearrangement joins TRBV18 to TRBJ2-2, with 7 bases fitting TRBD1. The ends lost 6 bases at V and 4 bases at J; junction bases unmatched: 5. The CDR3 spans 14 residues. Germline CDR1 KGHSH, CDR2 LQKENI. The chain's CDR3 is CASSSTGPTGELFF. The CDR3 coding sequence is TGTGCCAGCTCCTCGACAGGGCCCACCGGGGAGCTGTTTTTT.

This clone is a singleton in its sample. V is TRBV2 and J is TRBJ2-7; a possible D gene is TRBD1 (5 bases). CDR1 is SNHLY, CDR2 FYNNEI, per germline. This CDR3 is 15 amino acids long. Between the trimmed V and J ends, which lost 3 bases and 8 bases, there was a span of 20 bases. The CDR3 nucleotides read TGTGCCAGCAGTGATAGGGGAACCTCTATAATACAGCAGTACTTC. Its translation: CASSDRGTSIIQQYF.